The 2 T cell receptor beta chains listed next were all sequenced from one sample in a study of blood T cell repertoires in COVID-19. Profiling relied on immunoSEQ multiplex PCR, and the TCRdb table lists in-frame clones only, not all of them. The sample records under 200,000 clones, 80% to 95% being singletons. Sequencing used peripheral blood. Receptor source: a man aged 45-65 years with acute or convalescent COVID-19.

V usage is TRBV12-3 or TRBV12-4 and J usage is TRBJ1-4; D gene uncertain. V was cut by 6 bases and J by 4 bases, with 3 bases left in between. This CDR3 comprises 11 residues. CDR3 protein: CASSGNEKLFF. The CDR3 nucleotides are TGTGCCAGCAGCGGTAATGAAAAACTGTTTTTT.

This chain links TRBV28 with TRBJ2-3; 8 nucleotides line up with TRBD2. Germline V gene sequence: CDR1 MDHEN, CDR2 SYDVKM. Trimming took 7 bases from V and 4 from J; bases not matched to a gene: 16. The CDR3 has 17 amino acids. CDR3 in DNA: TGTGCCAGCACAAGCGGGAGTCTTCATATAGTTGCAGATACGCAGTATTTT. It translates to CASTSGSLHIVADTQYF.